This T cell receptor beta chain appears in the sequencing data of a study of radiotherapy plus CTLA-4 blockade in lung cancer. Generated by immunoSEQ multiplex PCR, the TCRdb table keeps only in-frame clones and is missing some. The sample records 71,000 or so clones, around nine tenths being singletons. Broader study findings: In blood, after radiotherapy plus ipilimumab, tumor-derived TCR clones expanded.

To note about this clone: Its antigen is undetermined.

Those patients who had chemo-refractory metastatic non-small-cell lung cancer were given focal radiation along with CTLA-4 blockade through ipilimumab. The CDR3 is 19 amino acids. CDR1 and CDR2 (germline): LNHNV, YYDKDF (reference sequence). V lost 4 bases and J 2 bases, leaving 24 bases between the germline ends. The sequencing here drew on peripheral blood, taken from a patient treated with radiotherapy plus ipilimumab. The V call is TRBV15, the J call TRBJ1-5; D might be TRBD1 (5 bases). The TCR sequence derives from a human donor with non-small cell lung cancer who had stable disease on radiotherapy plus ipilimumab. CDR3 coding DNA: TGTGCCACCAGCAAGAGGTCCGCGTGGAGGGGATACGGCAATCAGCCCCAGCATTTT. Amino acids: CATSKRSAWRGYGNQPQHF.